What follows describes a single T cell receptor beta chain. Antigen: not known. TCRdb re-called the 5' RACE reads through MiXCR, storing one row per CDR3 protein. The sample lists roughly 630,000 distinct CDR3 sequences; roughly 7.1% were seen once. V lost 5 bases and J lost 5; bases outside the gene matches: 9. Germline V CDR1 and CDR2: SEHNR, FQNEAQ (reference sequence). This CDR3 has 14 amino acids. These data belong to a study of identical twins. Study-level points and caveats: Models predicted less out-of-frame TCR alpha sharing in monozygotic twins than was found. For zero-insertion analyses, partial confounding could come from invariant MAIT and iNKT cells.

These same data were also listed under a study on yellow fever vaccine responses in identical twins. In that study: On the reported evidence, twins' vaccine T cell responses seemed partly convergent and partly personalized.

The sequence was obtained from a woman aged 18 to 35 in good health. The source material was PBMCs. The chain has TRBV7-9 and TRBJ2-7; 7 nucleotides align to TRBD2. The CDR3 nucleotides read TGTGCCAGCAGCGACCCGACTAGCCGGGACGAGCAGTACTTC. Amino acids: CASSDPTSRDEQYF.